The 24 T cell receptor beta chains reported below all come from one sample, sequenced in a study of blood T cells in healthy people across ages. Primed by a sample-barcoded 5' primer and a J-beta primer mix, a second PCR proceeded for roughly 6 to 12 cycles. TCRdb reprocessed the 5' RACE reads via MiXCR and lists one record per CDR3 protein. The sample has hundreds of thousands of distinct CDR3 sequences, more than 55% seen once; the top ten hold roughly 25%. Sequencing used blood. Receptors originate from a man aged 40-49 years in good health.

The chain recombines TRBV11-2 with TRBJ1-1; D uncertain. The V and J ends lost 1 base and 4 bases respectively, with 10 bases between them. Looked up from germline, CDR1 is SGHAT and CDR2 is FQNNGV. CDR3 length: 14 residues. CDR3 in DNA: TGTGCCAGCAGCTTAGTATCCCTCGCCACTGAAGCTTTCTTT. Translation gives CASSLVSLATEAFF.

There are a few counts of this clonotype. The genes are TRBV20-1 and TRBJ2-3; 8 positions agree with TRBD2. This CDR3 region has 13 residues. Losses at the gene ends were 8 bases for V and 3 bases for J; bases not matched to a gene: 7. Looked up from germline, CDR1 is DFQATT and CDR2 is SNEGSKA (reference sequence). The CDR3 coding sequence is TGCAGTAGAGCGGGGGAACGTACAGATACGCAGTATTTT. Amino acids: CSRAGERTDTQYF.

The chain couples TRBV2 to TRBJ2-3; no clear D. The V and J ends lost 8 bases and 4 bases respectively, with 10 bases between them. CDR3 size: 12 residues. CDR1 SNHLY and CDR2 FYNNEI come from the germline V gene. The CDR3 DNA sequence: TGTGCCAGCTGGCCGGAGTCAGATACGCAGTATTTT. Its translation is CASWPESDTQYF.

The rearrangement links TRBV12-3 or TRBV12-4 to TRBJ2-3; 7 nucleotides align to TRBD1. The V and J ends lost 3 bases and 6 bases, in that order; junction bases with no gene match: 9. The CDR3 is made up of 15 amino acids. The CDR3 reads CASSFRGSVSDTQYF. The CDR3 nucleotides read TGTGCCAGCAGTTTCAGGGGGTCCGTCTCGGATACGCAGTATTTT.

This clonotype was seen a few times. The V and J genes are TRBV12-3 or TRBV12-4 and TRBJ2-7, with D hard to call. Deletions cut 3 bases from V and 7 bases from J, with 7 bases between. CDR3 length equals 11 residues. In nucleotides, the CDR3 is TGTGCCAGCAGTTTGTCGGAAGAGCAGTACTTC. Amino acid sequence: CASSLSEEQYF.

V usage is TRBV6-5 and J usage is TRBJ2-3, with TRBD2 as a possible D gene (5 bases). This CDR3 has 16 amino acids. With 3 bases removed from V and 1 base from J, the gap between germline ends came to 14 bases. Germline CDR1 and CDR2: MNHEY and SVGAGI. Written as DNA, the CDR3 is TGTGCCAGCAGTTATAGGCGGCAACTAGGCACAGATACGCAGTATTTT. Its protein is CASSYRRQLGTDTQYF.

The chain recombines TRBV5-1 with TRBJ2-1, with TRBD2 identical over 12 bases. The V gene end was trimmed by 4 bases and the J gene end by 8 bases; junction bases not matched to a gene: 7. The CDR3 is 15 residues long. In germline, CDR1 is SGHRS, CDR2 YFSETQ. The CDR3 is CASSQTSGSADEQFF. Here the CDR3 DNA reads TGCGCCAGCAGCCAGACTAGCGGGAGTGCGGATGAGCAGTTCTTC.

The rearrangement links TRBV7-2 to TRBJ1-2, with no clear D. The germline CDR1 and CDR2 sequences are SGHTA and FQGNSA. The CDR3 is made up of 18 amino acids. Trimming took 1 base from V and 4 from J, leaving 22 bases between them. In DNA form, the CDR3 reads TGTGCCAGCAGCTTAGTTACCTCCCCTATTATGAACGCCTATGGCTACACCTTC. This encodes CASSLVTSPIMNAYGYTF. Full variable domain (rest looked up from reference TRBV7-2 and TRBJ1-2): GAGVSQSPSNKVTEKGKDVELRCDPISGHTALYWYRQSLGQGLEFLIYFQGNSAPDKSGLPSDRFSAERTGGSVSTLTIQRTQQEDSAVYLCASSLVTSPIMNAYGYTFGSGTRLTVV.

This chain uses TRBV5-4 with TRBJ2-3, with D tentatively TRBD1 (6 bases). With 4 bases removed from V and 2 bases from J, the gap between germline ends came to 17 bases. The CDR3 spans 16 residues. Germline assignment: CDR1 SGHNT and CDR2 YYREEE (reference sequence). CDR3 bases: TGTGCCAGCAGCCCTTTACAGGGAAGAGCCACAGATACGCAGTATTTT. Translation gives CASSPLQGRATDTQYF. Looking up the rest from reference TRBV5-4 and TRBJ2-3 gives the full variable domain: ETGVTQSPTHLIKTRGQQVTLRCSSQSGHNTVSWYQQALGQGPQFIFQYYREEENGRGNFPPRFSGLQFPNYSSELNVNALELDDSALYLCASSPLQGRATDTQYFGPGTRLTVL.

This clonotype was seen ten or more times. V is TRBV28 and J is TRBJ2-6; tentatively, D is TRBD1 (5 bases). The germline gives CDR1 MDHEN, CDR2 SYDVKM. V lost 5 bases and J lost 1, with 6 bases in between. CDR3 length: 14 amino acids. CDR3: CASSPGSGANVLTF. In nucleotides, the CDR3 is TGTGCCAGCAGTCCAGGGTCTGGGGCCAACGTCCTGACTTTC.

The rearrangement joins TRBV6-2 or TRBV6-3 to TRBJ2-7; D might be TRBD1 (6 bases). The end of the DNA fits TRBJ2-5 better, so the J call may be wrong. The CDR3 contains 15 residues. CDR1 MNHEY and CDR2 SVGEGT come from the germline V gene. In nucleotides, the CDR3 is TGTGCCAGCAGAACCGGGGACACTCCCAAGGAGACCCAGTACTTC. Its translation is CASRTGDTPKETQYF.

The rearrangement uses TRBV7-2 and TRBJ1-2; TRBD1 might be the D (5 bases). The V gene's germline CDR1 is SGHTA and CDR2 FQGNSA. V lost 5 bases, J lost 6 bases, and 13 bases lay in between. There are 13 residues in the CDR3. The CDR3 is CASSPRGVNGYTF. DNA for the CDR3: TGTGCCAGCAGCCCCCGGGGGGTTAATGGCTACACCTTC.

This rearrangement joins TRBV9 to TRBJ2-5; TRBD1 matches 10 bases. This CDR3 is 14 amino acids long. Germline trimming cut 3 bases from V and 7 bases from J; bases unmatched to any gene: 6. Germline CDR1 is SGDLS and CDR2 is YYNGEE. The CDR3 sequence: CASSGTGGSGTQYF. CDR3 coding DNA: TGTGCCAGCAGCGGGACAGGGGGGAGTGGGACCCAGTACTTC. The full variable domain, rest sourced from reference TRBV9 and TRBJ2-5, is DSGVTQTPKHLITATGQRVTLRCSPRSGDLSVYWYQQSLDQGLQFLIQYYNGEERAKGNILERFSAQQFPDLHSELNLSSLELGDSALYFCASSGTGGSGTQYFGPGTRLLVL.

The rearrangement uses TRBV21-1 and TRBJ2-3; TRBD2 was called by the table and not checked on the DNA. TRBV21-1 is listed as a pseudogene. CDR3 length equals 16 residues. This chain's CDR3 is CASSKAEGNRFNTQYF. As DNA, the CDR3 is TGTGCCAGCAGCAAGGCCGAGGGAAACAGATTCAATACGCAGTATTTT.

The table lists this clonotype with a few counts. The CDR3 spells CASSVDRGVGNEQFF. The CDR3 bases are TGTGCCAGCAGCGTCGACAGGGGCGTCGGCAATGAGCAGTTCTTC. The chain combines TRBV6-4 with TRBJ2-1; 8 positions agree with TRBD1. CDR1 and CDR2 from the germline V gene are MRHNA and SNTAGT. V was clipped by 6 bases and J by 6 bases; unmatched bases: 10. The CDR3 totals 15 residues.

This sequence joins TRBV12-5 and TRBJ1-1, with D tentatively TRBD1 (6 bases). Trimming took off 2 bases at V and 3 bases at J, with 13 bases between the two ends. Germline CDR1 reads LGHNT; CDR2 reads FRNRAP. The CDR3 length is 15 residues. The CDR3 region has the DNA TGTGCTAGTGGTTTGTCGAACAGGGTCGACACTGAAGCTTTCTTT. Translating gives CASGLSNRVDTEAFF.

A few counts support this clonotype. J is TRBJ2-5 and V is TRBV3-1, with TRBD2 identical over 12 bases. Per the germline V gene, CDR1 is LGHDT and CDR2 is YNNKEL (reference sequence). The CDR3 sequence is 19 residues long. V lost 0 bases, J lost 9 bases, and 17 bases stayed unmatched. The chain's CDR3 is CASSQEHASGGAEYQSQYF. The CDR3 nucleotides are TGTGCCAGCAGCCAAGAGCACGCTAGCGGGGGGGCAGAGTATCAATCCCAGTACTTC.

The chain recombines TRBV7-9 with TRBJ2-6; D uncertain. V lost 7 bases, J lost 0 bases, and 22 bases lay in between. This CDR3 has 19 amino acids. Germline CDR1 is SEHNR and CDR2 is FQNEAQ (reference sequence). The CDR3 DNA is TGTGCCAGCACCAAAACCCAAAGGACGGCTAGCTCTGGGGCCAACGTCCTGACTTTC. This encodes CASTKTQRTASSGANVLTF. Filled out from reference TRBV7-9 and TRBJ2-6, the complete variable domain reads DTGVSQNPRHKITKRGQNVTFRCDPISEHNRLYWYRQTLGQGPEFLTYFQNEAQLEKSRLLSDRFSAERPKGSFSTLEIQRTEQGDSAMYLCASTKTQRTASSGANVLTFGAGSRLTVL.

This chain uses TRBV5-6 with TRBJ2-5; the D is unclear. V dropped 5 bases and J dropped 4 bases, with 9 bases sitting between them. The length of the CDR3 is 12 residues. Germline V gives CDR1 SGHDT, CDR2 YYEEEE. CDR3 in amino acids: CASRFLRETQYF. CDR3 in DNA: TGTGCCAGCAGGTTTTTGAGAGAGACCCAGTACTTC.

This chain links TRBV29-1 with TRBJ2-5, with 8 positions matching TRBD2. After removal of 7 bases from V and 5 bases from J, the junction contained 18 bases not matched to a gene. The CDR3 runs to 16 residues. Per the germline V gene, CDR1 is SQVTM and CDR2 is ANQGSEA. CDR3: CSAPLVAGTVQETQYF. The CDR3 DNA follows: TGCAGCGCCCCACTGGTAGCGGGAACCGTCCAGGAGACCCAGTACTTC.

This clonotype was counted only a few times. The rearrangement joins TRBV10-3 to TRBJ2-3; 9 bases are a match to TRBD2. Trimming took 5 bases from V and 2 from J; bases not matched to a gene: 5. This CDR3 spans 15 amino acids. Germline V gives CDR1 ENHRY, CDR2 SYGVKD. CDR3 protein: CAISPERGDTDTQYF. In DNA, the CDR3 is TGTGCCATCAGTCCGGAGCGGGGGGACACAGATACGCAGTATTTT.

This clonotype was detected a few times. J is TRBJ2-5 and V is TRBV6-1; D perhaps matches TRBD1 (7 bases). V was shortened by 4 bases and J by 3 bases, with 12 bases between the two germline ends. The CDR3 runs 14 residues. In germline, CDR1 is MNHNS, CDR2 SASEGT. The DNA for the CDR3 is TGTGCCAGCAGTGGGGGAGGACAGGAAGAGACCCAGTACTTC. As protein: CASSGGGQEETQYF.

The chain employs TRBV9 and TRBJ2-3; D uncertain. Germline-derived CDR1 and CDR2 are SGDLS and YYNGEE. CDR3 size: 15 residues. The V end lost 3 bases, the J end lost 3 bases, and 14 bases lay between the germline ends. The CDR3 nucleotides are TGTGCCAGCAGCGGCGCTGGCCGCTTGACAGATACGCAGTATTTT. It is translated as CASSGAGRLTDTQYF.

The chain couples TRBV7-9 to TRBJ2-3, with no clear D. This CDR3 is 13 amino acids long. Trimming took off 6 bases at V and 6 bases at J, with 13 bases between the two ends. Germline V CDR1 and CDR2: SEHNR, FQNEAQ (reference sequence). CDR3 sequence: CASRITARDTQYF. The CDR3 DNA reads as TGTGCCAGCAGAATCACAGCGAGGGATACGCAGTATTTT.